A single sample is the source of the 8 T cell receptor beta chains below, sequenced in a study of beta chain features in type 1 diabetes. Sequenced material consisted of expressed TCRB transcripts (all of the isolated RNA was reverse transcribed). Sequenced by immunoSEQ multiplex PCR; TCRdb stores in-frame clones only, minus some. The sample carries about 130,000 clones, approximately 9.2% recorded once. Sequenced sample: central memory CD4+ T cells from blood. All receptors come from a man younger than 30 in good health.

This clone was counted between two and nine times. The chain carries TRBV18 and TRBJ1-2; TRBD1 matches at 7 bases. Germline values: CDR1 KGHSH, CDR2 LQKENI. The CDR3 sequence is 15 residues long. V shed 4 bases and J 4 bases; nucleotides not matched to a gene: 9. The CDR3 loop reads CASSLGGRVLYGYTF. In DNA form, the CDR3 reads TGTGCCAGCTCACTAGGGGGCAGGGTGCTCTATGGCTACACCTTC.

V is TRBV5-4 and J is TRBJ2-5, with TRBD1 identical over 7 bases. The CDR3 runs to 15 residues. Trimming took 4 bases from V and 4 from J; bases not matched to a gene: 10. CDR1 and CDR2 (germline): SGHNT, YYREEE (reference sequence). The CDR3 DNA reads as TGTGCCAGCAGCCCCATGACAGGGAAAGGAGAGACCCAGTACTTC. Protein: CASSPMTGKGETQYF.

The chain is built from TRBV19 and TRBJ2-1; tentatively, D is TRBD2 (6 bases). The V gene lost 3 bases and the J gene lost 0 bases, with 12 bases spanning the gap. The CDR3 is 16 amino acids. Germline CDR1 reads LNHDA; CDR2 reads SQIVND (reference sequence). CDR3 sequence (DNA): TGTGCCAGTAGTATTCCGGGGGTCACCTCCTACAATGAGCAGTTCTTC. Its protein is CASSIPGVTSYNEQFF. Full variable domain (rest looked up from reference TRBV19 and TRBJ2-1): DGGITQSPKYLFRKEGQNVTLSCEQNLNHDAMYWYRQDPGQGLRLIYYSQIVNDFQKGDIAEGYSVSREKKESFPLTVTSAQKNPTAFYLCASSIPGVTSYNEQFFGPGTRLTVL.

This clone was detected only a few times. V and J are TRBV2 and TRBJ2-5; D gene ambiguous. CDR1 and CDR2 from the germline V gene are SNHLY and FYNNEI. The germline V and J ends were trimmed by 10 bases and 5 bases, with 5 bases remaining between them. The CDR3 runs 9 residues. The CDR3 is CATHETQYF. For the CDR3, the DNA is TGTGCCACACATGAGACCCAGTACTTC.

CDR3 nucleotides: TGTGCCAGCTCTTATAGCGGGGGGAATGGAGATACGCAGTATTTT. It codes for CASSYSGGNGDTQYF. This chain connects TRBV18 to TRBJ2-3; 10 positions agree with TRBD2. This CDR3 comprises 15 residues. Germline V lookup: CDR1 KGHSH, CDR2 LQKENI. Trimming at V came to 6 bases and at J to 5 bases, leaving 8 bases not matched to a gene.

This clone was recorded a few times. The genes are TRBV28 and TRBJ2-2, with TRBD2 identical over 9 bases. The length of the CDR3 is 15 residues. CDR1 is MDHEN, CDR2 SYDVKM, per germline. V shed 7 bases and J 7 bases; nucleotides not matched to a gene: 10. For the CDR3, the DNA is TGTGCCAGCACGGCTAGCGGGGCCACGGGCGGGGAGCTGTTTTTT. Protein sequence: CASTASGATGGELFF.

The chain carries TRBV19 and TRBJ1-1; TRBD1 matches 7 bases. From germline, CDR1 is LNHDA and CDR2 SQIVND (reference sequence). V lost 6 bases to trimming and J lost 2 bases; unmatched junction nucleotides: 9. The CDR3 length is 15 residues. The DNA of the CDR3 is TGTGCCAGTAGATCTCCACAGGGGACAAACACTGAAGCTTTCTTT. Its translation is CASRSPQGTNTEAFF.

This chain connects TRBV7-3 to TRBJ1-2; 9 bases fit TRBD1. Losses at the gene ends were 5 bases for V and 8 bases for J; bases not matched to a gene: 9. Germline lookup yields CDR1 SGHTA and CDR2 FQGTGA. The CDR3 is made up of 14 amino acids. This chain's CDR3 is CASSPGDRAGGYTF. CDR3 nucleotides: TGTGCCAGCAGCCCCGGGGACAGGGCGGGGGGCTACACCTTC.